These 9 T cell receptor beta chains were all obtained from the same sample, sequenced in a study of T cell responses to AZD1222 COVID-19 vaccine. The table came from immunoSEQ multiplex PCR; TCRdb's copy has only in-frame clones and leaves some out. The sample contains fewer than 150,000 clones, about nine tenths of which appear only once. The input for sequencing was peripheral blood, taken 28 days after the second AZD1222 dose. These receptors came from an adult who received the AZD1222 COVID-19 vaccine.

This clone was found once. This sequence joins TRBV5-5 and TRBJ1-5; no firm D call. V lost 2 bases to trimming and J lost 0 bases, with 12 bases between them. The CDR3 totals 16 residues. Germline lookup yields CDR1 SGHKS and CDR2 YYEKEE (reference sequence). The CDR3 bases are TGTGCCAGCAGCTTTAGGGCGATGTATAGCAATCAGCCCCAGCATTTT. It encodes CASSFRAMYSNQPQHF.

The rearrangement uses TRBV24-1 and TRBJ2-1; weak D call: TRBD2 (5 bases). V was pared by 9 bases and J by 6 bases, with 14 bases between. In germline, CDR1 is KGHDR, CDR2 SFDVKD. This CDR3 spans 13 amino acids. The CDR3 protein is CATARPGGNEQFF. Here the CDR3 DNA reads TGTGCCACCGCCCGACCAGGAGGCAATGAGCAGTTCTTC.

The rearrangement joins TRBV3-1 (or the pseudogene TRBV3-2) to TRBJ1-2, with a possible D match to TRBD1 (6 bases). V lost 5 bases and J 6 bases, leaving 13 bases between the germline ends. The germline V gene has CDR1 LGHDT and CDR2 YNNKEL (reference sequence). The CDR3 runs to 13 residues. CDR3 nucleotide sequence: TGTGCCAGCAGCTTTCAGGGGTTAAATGGCTACACCTTC. Its protein product is CASSFQGLNGYTF.

V and J are TRBV27 and TRBJ1-5; 7 bases line up with TRBD1. Germline V gives CDR1 MNHEY, CDR2 SMNVEV (reference sequence). CDR3 length: 13 residues. Trimming took 5 bases from V and 6 from J; bases not matched to a gene: 4. The CDR3 here is CASSRQGPQPQHF. The CDR3, as DNA: TGTGCCAGCAGTCGACAGGGCCCTCAGCCCCAGCATTTT.

The V and J genes are TRBV6-2 or TRBV6-3 and TRBJ1-2; 9 nucleotides line up with TRBD1. V trimming: 5 bases; J trimming: 5 bases; junction bases outside the gene matches: 15. Germline assignment: CDR1 MNHEY and CDR2 SVGEGT. The length of the CDR3 is 17 residues. This CDR3 is CASSTGGAGRGLYGYTF. The CDR3 nucleotides read TGTGCCAGCAGTACAGGGGGCGCGGGCCGTGGACTGTATGGCTACACCTTC.

The chain uses TRBV7-9 and TRBJ1-6, with a possible D match to TRBD1 (6 bases). The CDR3 loop spans 15 amino acids. V lost 3 bases, J lost 10 bases, and 16 bases lay in between. Looked up from germline, CDR1 is SEHNR and CDR2 is FQNEAQ (reference sequence). CDR3 coding DNA: TGTGCCAGCAGCTTGGACGGACAGTGGTGGTCACCCCTCCACTTT. Translation gives CASSLDGQWWSPLHF.

The rearrangement uses TRBV18 and TRBJ1-1, with a possible D match to TRBD1 (5 bases). This CDR3 comprises 19 residues. V gave up 4 bases and J gave up 0 bases, with 24 bases separating them. The germline gives CDR1 KGHSH, CDR2 LQKENI. The CDR3: CASSLPQLLLTDLNTEAFF. CDR3 nucleotides: TGTGCCAGCTCACTACCTCAACTTTTATTGACAGATTTGAACACTGAAGCTTTCTTT.

This clone was seen only once. The genes are TRBV4-3 and TRBJ1-3, with D maybe TRBD1 (5 bases). The V end lost 4 bases, the J end lost 4 bases, and 11 bases lay between the germline ends. Germline assignment: CDR1 LGHNA and CDR2 YSLEER. There are 14 residues in the CDR3. The CDR3 spells CASSLEGPGNTIYF. For the CDR3, the DNA is TGCGCCAGCAGCCTTGAGGGGCCCGGAAACACCATATATTTT.

The CDR3 spells CAIRLAGGGNEQFF. CDR3 DNA: TGTGCCATCAGACTAGCGGGAGGGGGCAATGAGCAGTTCTTC. The chain couples TRBV10-3 to TRBJ2-1; 13 bases fit TRBD2. The V gene end was trimmed by 6 bases and the J gene end by 6 bases; junction bases not matched to a gene: 2. This CDR3 has 14 residues. Germline V gives CDR1 ENHRY, CDR2 SYGVKD.